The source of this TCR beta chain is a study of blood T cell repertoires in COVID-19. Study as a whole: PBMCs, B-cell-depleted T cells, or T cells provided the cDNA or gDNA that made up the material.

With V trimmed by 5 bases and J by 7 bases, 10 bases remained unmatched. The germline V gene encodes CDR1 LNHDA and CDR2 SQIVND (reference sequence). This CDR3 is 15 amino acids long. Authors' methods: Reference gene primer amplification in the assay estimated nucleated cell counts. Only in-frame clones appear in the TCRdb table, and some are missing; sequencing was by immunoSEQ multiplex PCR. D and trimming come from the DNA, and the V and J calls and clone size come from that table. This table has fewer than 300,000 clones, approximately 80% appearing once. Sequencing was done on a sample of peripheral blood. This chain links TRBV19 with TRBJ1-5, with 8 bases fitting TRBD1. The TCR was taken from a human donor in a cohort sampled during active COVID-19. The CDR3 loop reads CASSAPGQVGQPQHF. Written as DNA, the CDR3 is TGTGCCAGTAGTGCCCCGGGACAGGTCGGGCAGCCCCAGCATTTT. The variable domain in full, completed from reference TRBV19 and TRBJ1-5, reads DGGITQSPKYLFRKEGQNVTLSCEQNLNHDAMYWYRQDPGQGLRLIYYSQIVNDFQKGDIAEGYSVSREKKESFPLTVTSAQKNPTAFYLCASSAPGQVGQPQHFGDGTRLSIL.